These 26 T cell receptor beta chains were sequenced from one sample in a study of cytomegalovirus exposure and HLA in healthy donors. The PCR was carried out with 60 Vbeta primers and 13 Jbeta primers. This table comes from immunoSEQ multiplex PCR, and its TCRdb copy is limited to in-frame clones, with some not included. The sample gives more than 150,000 clones, 80% to 90% of which show up once; 7.5% to 10% is in the top ten. Material for sequencing was PBMCs. These receptors all stem from a man younger than 30 in good health and CMV-seropositive.

The rearrangement uses TRBV7-3 and TRBJ2-1; tentative D call: TRBD2 (6 bases). This CDR3 comprises 16 residues. Deletions cut 4 bases from V and 0 bases from J, with 13 bases between. From germline, CDR1 is SGHTA and CDR2 FQGTGA. The CDR3 spells CASSSLSGSSYNEQFF. The CDR3 DNA reads as TGTGCCAGCAGCTCCCTTTCCGGGAGCTCCTACAATGAGCAGTTCTTC.

This sequence joins TRBV30 and TRBJ2-5; weak D call: TRBD1 (6 bases). V was shortened by 0 bases and J by 7 bases, with 21 bases between the two germline ends. Germline V gene lookup returns CDR1 GTSNPN and CDR2 SVGIG (reference sequence). This CDR3 region has 16 residues. The CDR3 sequence is CAWSVRQGLAMGTQYF. The DNA for the CDR3 is TGTGCCTGGAGTGTACGTCAGGGGTTGGCCATGGGGACCCAGTACTTC. Supplemented by reference TRBV30 and TRBJ2-5, the full variable domain reads SQTIHQWPATLVQPVGSPLSLECTVEGTSNPNLYWYRQAAGRGLQLLFYSVGIGQISSEVPQNLSASRPQDRQFILSSKKLLLSDSGFYLCAWSVRQGLAMGTQYFGPGTRLLVL.

The CDR3 sequence: CASRTGGGTEAFF. The CDR3 bases are TGTGCCAGCAGGACAGGGGGAGGGACTGAAGCTTTCTTT. The genes are TRBV6-5 and TRBJ1-1, with 9 positions matching TRBD1. Trimming removed 6 bases from V and 5 bases from J; junction bases left unmatched: 4. The CDR3 consists of 13 residues. CDR1 MNHEY and CDR2 SVGAGI come from the germline V gene.

This chain uses TRBV7-9 with TRBJ1-3; tentative D call: TRBD1 (6 bases). The CDR3 has 15 residues. V lost 5 bases and J 0 bases, leaving 11 bases between the germline ends. The germline V gene has CDR1 SEHNR and CDR2 FQNEAQ (reference sequence). CDR3 amino acids: CASSPGQNSGNTIYF. The CDR3 nucleotides are TGTGCCAGCAGCCCTGGACAGAACTCTGGAAACACCATATATTTT.

V and J are TRBV15 and TRBJ1-6; D is possibly TRBD1 (5 bases). Trimming cost V 5 bases and J 8 bases, with 10 bases left between them. This CDR3 region has 13 residues. CDR1 and CDR2 (germline): LNHNV, YYDKDF (reference sequence). Here the CDR3 DNA reads TGTGCCACCAGCCGACAGTACGATTCACCCCTCCACTTT. Protein: CATSRQYDSPLHF.

CDR3 coding DNA: TGCGCCAGCAGCCAAGAAGGACCTAAGGGGGAGACCCAGTACTTC. Translating it yields CASSQEGPKGETQYF. V and J are TRBV4-3 and TRBJ2-5, with TRBD1 as a possible D gene (5 bases). This CDR3 comprises 15 residues. Trimming stripped 0 bases from V and 5 bases from J, with 13 bases between. From germline, CDR1 is LGHNA and CDR2 YSLEER.

This clone occurred a few times. The rearrangement uses TRBV4-1 and TRBJ2-7; 8 nucleotides line up with TRBD1. This CDR3 has 14 residues. From germline, CDR1 is MGHRA and CDR2 YSYEKL. Trimming took 1 base from V and 3 from J; bases not matched to a gene: 2. For the CDR3, the DNA is TGCGCCAGCAGCCAAGCACAGGGGGACTACGAGCAGTACTTC. Amino acids: CASSQAQGDYEQYF.

The chain couples TRBV18 to TRBJ2-3; TRBD1 might be the D (6 bases). Looked up from germline, CDR1 is KGHSH and CDR2 is LQKENI. The CDR3 has 15 amino acids. Trimming removed 3 bases from V and 3 bases from J, with 13 bases in between. CDR3 sequence reads: CASSPSTGTTDTQYF. CDR3 in DNA: TGTGCCAGCTCACCCTCAACAGGGACAACAGATACGCAGTATTTT.

This rearrangement joins TRBV7-9 to TRBJ1-4, with 7 nucleotides matching TRBD1. Germline CDR1 SEHNR, CDR2 FQNEAQ (reference sequence). CDR3 length: 17 amino acids. V was pared by 4 bases and J by 13 bases, with 21 bases of the junction left unmatched. The DNA of the CDR3 is TGTGCCAGCAGCTCAAATTCTCGGACAGGCCCAATGAAAGGACTGTTTTTT. Translated, it gives CASSSNSRTGPMKGLFF.

The chain has TRBV7-3 and TRBJ1-2, with a tentative D call TRBD1 (5 bases). The CDR3 runs to 15 residues. Germline assignment: CDR1 SGHTA and CDR2 FQGTGA. V was trimmed by 1 base and J by 5 bases, leaving 14 bases between them. The CDR3 coding sequence is TGTGCCAGCAGCTTAATAGCGGGACCCACATATGGCTACACCTTC. Translated: CASSLIAGPTYGYTF.

The V gene is TRBV7-6, the J gene TRBJ2-3; TRBD2 matches at 7 bases. This CDR3 has 16 amino acids. The ends lost 3 bases at V and 0 bases at J; junction bases unmatched: 6. CDR1 is SGHVS, CDR2 FNYEAQ, per germline. The CDR3 spells CASSFRGETSTDTQYF. The CDR3 bases are TGTGCCAGCAGCTTTCGGGGGGAGACCAGCACAGATACGCAGTATTTT.

J is TRBJ2-5 and V is TRBV15; 10 bases align to TRBD1. The J call is in doubt because the DNA end fits TRBJ2-7 better. Germline CDR1 is LNHNV and CDR2 is YYDKDF (reference sequence). The CDR3 has 14 residues. Here the CDR3 DNA reads TGTGCCACCAGAGACGGGACAGGGGTTTACGAGCAGTACTTC. Its translation is CATRDGTGVYEQYF.

The chain carries TRBV6-1 and TRBJ1-2, with D maybe TRBD1 (6 bases). This CDR3 spans 14 amino acids. V dropped 5 bases and J dropped 3 bases, with 13 bases sitting between them. Germline V gene data show CDR1 as MNHNS and CDR2 as SASEGT. The CDR3 DNA is TGTGCCAGCAGTTTATACAGGGTTGACTATGGCTACACCTTC. It translates to CASSLYRVDYGYTF.

The chain couples TRBV14 to TRBJ2-5, with D perhaps TRBD2 (7 bases). The J call may be mistaken, given a closer DNA end match to TRBJ2-7. The CDR3 totals 16 residues. Germline V gene sequence: CDR1 SGHDN, CDR2 FVKESK. This CDR3 reads CASSLRSGGLAYEQYF. CDR3 in DNA: TGTGCCAGCAGCCTCCGATCGGGGGGCCTTGCGTACGAGCAGTACTTC.

This sequence joins TRBV9 and TRBJ2-2; 9 bases are shared with TRBD2. The trim removed 0 bases at V and 6 bases at J, leaving 6 bases unmatched. The CDR3 totals 16 residues. Per germline, CDR1 SGDLS and CDR2 YYNGEE. The CDR3 DNA is TGTGCCAGCAGCGTAGTTGCGGGGGGGCTGGCCGGGGAGCTGTTTTTT. Translated, it gives CASSVVAGGLAGELFF.

The rearrangement joins TRBV7-6 to TRBJ2-2, with 9 bases aligning to TRBD2. The CDR3 has 16 amino acids. Unmatched junction bases numbered 5, after V lost 1 base and J lost 5 bases. Germline CDR1 and CDR2: SGHVS and FNYEAQ. The CDR3 protein is CASSLEGGGATGELFF. The CDR3 DNA follows: TGTGCCAGCAGCTTAGAGGGCGGGGGGGCAACCGGGGAGCTGTTTTTT.

The gene calls are TRBV7-9 and TRBJ1-3; no clear D. Trimming stripped 11 bases from V and 2 bases from J, with 16 bases between. The CDR3 runs 14 residues. Germline assignment: CDR1 SEHNR and CDR2 FQNEAQ (reference sequence). CDR3 DNA sequence: TGTGCCTCGAGAGCCAGAGGTCCTGGAAACACCATATATTTT. Amino acids: CASRARGPGNTIYF.

J is TRBJ2-3 and V is TRBV7-2; no firm D call. The CDR3 totals 13 residues. Germline-derived CDR1 and CDR2 are SGHTA and FQGNSA. V lost 3 bases and J 3 bases, leaving 7 bases between the germline ends. CDR3 protein: CASSFSNTDTQYF. The DNA of the CDR3 is TGTGCCAGCAGCTTTAGCAATACAGATACGCAGTATTTT.

CDR3 protein: CASSQDQGSGDTQYF. CDR3 nucleotide sequence: TGCGCCAGCAGCCAAGACCAGGGGAGTGGAGATACGCAGTATTTT. This chain joins TRBV4-1 and TRBJ2-3, with a tentative D call TRBD1 (6 bases). The CDR3 spans 15 residues. Germline lookup yields CDR1 MGHRA and CDR2 YSYEKL. The ends were cut back, 0 bases at V and 5 bases at J, with 12 bases in the middle.

The chain combines TRBV19 with TRBJ1-5, with 10 bases matching TRBD1. The CDR3 loop spans 13 amino acids. The germline V gene encodes CDR1 LNHDA and CDR2 SQIVND (reference sequence). CDR3 sequence (DNA): TGTGCTCCCCGGGACAGGGGCTTTCAGCCCCAGCATTTT. Its protein product is CAPRDRGFQPQHF.

The chain joins TRBV5-4 to TRBJ2-7; a possible D gene is TRBD2 (7 bases). This CDR3 comprises 14 residues. Per the germline V gene, CDR1 is SGHNT and CDR2 is YYREEE (reference sequence). The V and J ends lost 5 bases and 5 bases respectively, with 17 bases between them. Here the CDR3 DNA reads TGTGCCAGCAGTTTTCGGGGGGCCGAGGACGAGCAGTACTTC. Translated, it gives CASSFRGAEDEQYF.

Worth noting for this clone: The junction departs from germline at one end; a sequencing error may be responsible. The chain couples TRBV19 to TRBJ2-7; possibly TRBD1 for D (8 bases). This CDR3 has 15 amino acids. Germline V gene data show CDR1 as LNHDA and CDR2 as SQIVND (reference sequence). Written as DNA, the CDR3 is TGTGCCAGTAGTTACACAACAGGGGGGGCCTACGAGCAGCACTTC. The encoded protein is CASSYTTGGAYEQHF.

V usage is TRBV19 and J usage is TRBJ2-2; the match to TRBD1 covers 7 bases. Germline CDR1 reads LNHDA; CDR2 reads SQIVND (reference sequence). J was trimmed by 3 bases and V by 3 bases; bases with no gene match: 4. The CDR3 is 15 residues long. CDR3 residues: CASSIARGYTGELFF. CDR3 DNA: TGTGCCAGTAGTATCGCCAGGGGGTACACCGGGGAGCTGTTTTTT.

This clone was seen a few times. This chain uses TRBV4-1 with TRBJ2-3; 11 positions agree with TRBD2. Germline CDR1 and CDR2: MGHRA and YSYEKL. Losses at the gene ends were 2 bases for V and 0 bases for J; bases not matched to a gene: 10. The CDR3 loop spans 19 amino acids. CDR3: CASSQPLAGAHGSTDTQYF. DNA of the CDR3: TGCGCCAGCAGCCAACCACTAGCGGGGGCCCATGGTAGCACAGATACGCAGTATTTT.

V gene TRBV15 combines with J gene TRBJ2-5; tentative D call: TRBD2 (6 bases). Germline-derived CDR1 and CDR2 are LNHNV and YYDKDF (reference sequence). The CDR3 runs to 13 residues. The V and J ends lost 10 bases and 1 base respectively, with 13 bases between them. CDR3 loop: CAIQVGGQETQYF. The CDR3 DNA follows: TGTGCCATCCAGGTCGGGGGCCAAGAGACCCAGTACTTC.

A remark on this clone: Different DNA sequences within this sample yield the same CDR3. The V gene is TRBV7-2, the J gene TRBJ1-5; no reliable D call. The germline gives CDR1 SGHTA, CDR2 FQGNSA. This CDR3 region has 13 residues. The germline V and J ends were trimmed by 5 bases and 6 bases, with 11 bases remaining between them. This CDR3 reads CASSPQTSQPQHF. The DNA of the CDR3 is TGTGCCAGCAGCCCCCAGACATCTCAGCCCCAGCATTTT.